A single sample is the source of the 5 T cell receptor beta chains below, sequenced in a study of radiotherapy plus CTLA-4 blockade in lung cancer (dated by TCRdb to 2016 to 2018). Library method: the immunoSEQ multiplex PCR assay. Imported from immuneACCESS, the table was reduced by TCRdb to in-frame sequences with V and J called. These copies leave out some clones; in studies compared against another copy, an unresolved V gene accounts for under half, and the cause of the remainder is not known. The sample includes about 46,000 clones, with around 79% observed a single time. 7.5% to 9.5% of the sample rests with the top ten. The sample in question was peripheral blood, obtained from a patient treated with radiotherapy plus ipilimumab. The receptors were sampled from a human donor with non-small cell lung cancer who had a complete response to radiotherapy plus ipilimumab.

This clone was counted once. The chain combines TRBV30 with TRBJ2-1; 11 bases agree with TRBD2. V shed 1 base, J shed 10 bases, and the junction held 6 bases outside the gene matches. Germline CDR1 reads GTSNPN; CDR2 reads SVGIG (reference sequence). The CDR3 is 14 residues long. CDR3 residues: CAWSELAGGREQFF. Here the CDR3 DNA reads TGTGCCTGGAGTGAGTTAGCGGGGGGGCGGGAGCAGTTCTTC.

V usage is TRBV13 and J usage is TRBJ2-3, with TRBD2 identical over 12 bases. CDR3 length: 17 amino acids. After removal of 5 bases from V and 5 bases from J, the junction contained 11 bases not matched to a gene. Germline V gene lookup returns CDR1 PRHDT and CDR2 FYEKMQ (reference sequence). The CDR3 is CASSPGLAGSSGDTQYF. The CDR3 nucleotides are TGTGCCAGCAGCCCCGGACTAGCGGGGTCCTCGGGAGATACGCAGTATTTT.

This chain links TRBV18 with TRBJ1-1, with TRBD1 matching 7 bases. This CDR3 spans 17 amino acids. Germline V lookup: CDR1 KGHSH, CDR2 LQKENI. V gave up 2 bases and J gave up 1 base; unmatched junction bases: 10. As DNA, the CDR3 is TGTGCCAGCTCACCAGGGGCAGGGGGGTCGAGGAACACTGAAGCTTTCTTT. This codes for CASSPGAGGSRNTEAFF.

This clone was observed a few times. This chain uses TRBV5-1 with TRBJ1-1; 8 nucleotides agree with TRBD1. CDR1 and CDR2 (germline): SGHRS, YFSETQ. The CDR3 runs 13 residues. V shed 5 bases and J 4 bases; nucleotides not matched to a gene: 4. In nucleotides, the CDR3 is TGCGCCAGCAGTCAGGGGGCCGGCACTGAAGCTTTCTTT. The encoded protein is CASSQGAGTEAFF.

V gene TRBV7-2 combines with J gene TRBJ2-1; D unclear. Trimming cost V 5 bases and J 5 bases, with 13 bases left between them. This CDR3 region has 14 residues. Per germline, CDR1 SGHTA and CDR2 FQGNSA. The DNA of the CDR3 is TGTGCCAGCAGCCCTAGTGCCCTGCACAATGAGCAGTTCTTC. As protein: CASSPSALHNEQFF.